What follows are 24 T cell receptor beta chains derived from one specimen sequenced in a study of cytotoxic CD8 clonotypes in ibrutinib-treated CLL. Clones were sequenced by immunoSEQ multiplex PCR, and TCRdb holds only the in-frame ones, with some missing. There are around 310,000 clones in the sample; roughly 85% occur only once, and under 8.5% lies in the top ten. Sequenced material: PBMCs, taken before ibrutinib treatment. Receptors were obtained from a human donor with chronic lymphocytic leukemia.

This clone was observed a few times. V gene TRBV6-5 combines with J gene TRBJ2-7; 7 bases line up with TRBD1. The CDR3 sequence is 16 residues long. Germline assignment: CDR1 MNHEY and CDR2 SVGAGI. Germline trimming cut 2 bases from V and 3 bases from J; bases unmatched to any gene: 10. The CDR3 here is CASSYAPGQSGYEQYF. CDR3 nucleotides: TGTGCCAGCAGTTACGCCCCGGGACAGTCGGGCTACGAGCAGTACTTC.

The rearrangement links TRBV6-5 to TRBJ2-7; TRBD2 matches 12 bases. This CDR3 spans 14 amino acids. The germline V gene has CDR1 MNHEY and CDR2 SVGAGI. With 6 bases clipped from V and 5 bases from J, the junction kept 5 bases outside the gene matches. The CDR3 DNA follows: TGTGCCAGCAGAAGGACTAGCGGGGACCACGAGCAGTACTTC. This codes for CASRRTSGDHEQYF.

This clone was detected only once. The chain is built from TRBV5-4 and TRBJ2-7; D may be TRBD2 (6 bases). In germline, CDR1 is SGHNT, CDR2 YYREEE (reference sequence). Trimming stripped 2 bases from V and 9 bases from J, with 15 bases between. This CDR3 has 13 amino acids. The CDR3 loop reads CASSFRDSPLQYF. CDR3 in DNA: TGTGCCAGCAGCTTTAGGGACTCCCCGTTGCAGTACTTC.

This clone was detected only once. The chain is built from TRBV30 and TRBJ1-1; D remains unclear. This CDR3 is built from 12 residues. Germline CDR1 is GTSNPN and CDR2 is SVGIG (reference sequence). V was trimmed by 3 bases and J by 13 bases, leaving 18 bases between them. CDR3 residues: CAWRDLRVGSFF. The CDR3 nucleotides read TGTGCCTGGAGGGACCTCCGAGTCGGGAGTTTCTTT. The full variable domain, in which reference TRBV30 and TRBJ1-1 provide the parts outside the CDR3, is SQTIHQWPATLVQPVGSPLSLECTVEGTSNPNLYWYRQAAGRGLQLLFYSVGIGQISSEVPQNLSASRPQDRQFILSSKKLLLSDSGFYLCAWRDLRVGSFFGQGTRLTVV.

The chain combines TRBV6-6 with TRBJ1-1; unclear D gene. The CDR3 is made up of 13 amino acids. Trimming shortened V by 7 bases and J by 0 bases, and 9 bases separated the two germline ends. CDR1 is MNHNY and CDR2 is SVGAGI in the germline V gene (reference sequence). CDR3: CASKQTMNTEAFF. The CDR3 nucleotides read TGTGCCAGCAAACAGACCATGAACACTGAAGCTTTCTTT.

The J gene is TRBJ1-1, the V gene TRBV19; TRBD1 might be the D (5 bases). This CDR3 has 13 residues. Trimming removed 3 bases at V and 3 bases at J, with 8 bases between. Germline CDR1 and CDR2: LNHDA and SQIVND (reference sequence). This CDR3 reads CASSIETDTEAFF. DNA of the CDR3: TGTGCCAGTAGTATTGAGACAGACACTGAAGCTTTCTTT.

The genes are TRBV6-1 and TRBJ2-7, with D possibly matching TRBD1 (6 bases). This CDR3 has 13 amino acids. V lost 3 bases, J lost 5 bases, and 11 bases lay in between. The V gene's germline CDR1 is MNHNS and CDR2 SASEGT. The CDR3 region has the DNA TGTGCCAGCAGTGAGGGACACCCTAACGAGCAGTACTTC. As protein: CASSEGHPNEQYF.

The gene calls are TRBV4-2 and TRBJ2-1, with 7 nucleotides matching TRBD2. The CDR3 sequence is 16 residues long. Unmatched junction bases numbered 9, after V lost 6 bases and J lost 1 base. CDR1 LGHNA and CDR2 YNFKEQ come from the germline V gene. The CDR3 region has the DNA TGTGCCAGCAGTAGCCGGAGCGGGAAGTCCTACAATGAGCAGTTCTTC. Translation: CASSSRSGKSYNEQFF.

V usage is TRBV14 and J usage is TRBJ2-7; D perhaps matches TRBD1 (6 bases). The germline V gene encodes CDR1 SGHDN and CDR2 FVKESK. The CDR3 runs to 14 residues. V dropped 4 bases and J dropped 2 bases, with 12 bases sitting between them. The CDR3 region has the DNA TGTGCCAGCAGCCCCGCAGGGGTAACCTACGAGCAGTACTTC. Encoded protein: CASSPAGVTYEQYF.

This clone was counted a single time. The chain links TRBV2 to TRBJ2-7, with D unclear. V shed 6 bases and J shed 4 bases, with 7 bases lying between them. Germline V CDR1 and CDR2: SNHLY, FYNNEI. The CDR3 length is 11 residues. In DNA, the CDR3 is TGTGCCAGCAGGTTTGGTTACGAGCAGTACTTC. As protein: CASRFGYEQYF.

V gene TRBV10-3 combines with J gene TRBJ2-7; tentatively, D is TRBD2 (6 bases). Germline values: CDR1 ENHRY, CDR2 SYGVKD. CDR3 length equals 15 residues. Between the trimmed V and J ends, which lost 4 bases and 1 base, there was a span of 14 bases. DNA for the CDR3: TGTGCCATCAGTGTGGGCGGGATAGAATCCTACGAGCAGTACTTC. Translated, it gives CAISVGGIESYEQYF.

The rearrangement links TRBV11-3 to TRBJ2-3; 12 nucleotides line up with TRBD2. J lost 0 bases, V lost 3 bases, and 1 base had no gene match. The germline CDR1 and CDR2 sequences are SGHNT and YENEEA. The CDR3 is 16 residues long. CDR3 in amino acids: CASSFGLAGSTDTQYF. The DNA of the CDR3 is TGTGCCAGCAGCTTTGGACTAGCGGGAAGCACAGATACGCAGTATTTT.

The V and J genes are TRBV30 and TRBJ1-2; the match to TRBD1 covers 8 bases. Unmatched junction bases numbered 9, after V lost 2 bases and J lost 4 bases. The CDR3 consists of 15 residues. CDR1 and CDR2 from the germline V gene are GTSNPN and SVGIG (reference sequence). CDR3 sequence reads: CAWSFDRGQAYGYTF. For the CDR3, the DNA is TGTGCCTGGAGTTTCGACCGGGGACAGGCCTATGGCTACACCTTC.

V and J are TRBV30 and TRBJ2-1; the match to TRBD2 covers 9 bases. Trimming cost V 0 bases and J 7 bases; bases outside gene matches: 7. CDR1 GTSNPN and CDR2 SVGIG come from the germline V gene (reference sequence). This CDR3 has 15 amino acids. This chain's CDR3 is CAWSVVSGSLNEQFF. The CDR3 DNA sequence: TGTGCCTGGAGTGTGGTTAGCGGGAGCTTGAATGAGCAGTTCTTC. Full variable domain (outside the CDR3, taken from reference TRBV30 and TRBJ2-1): SQTIHQWPATLVQPVGSPLSLECTVEGTSNPNLYWYRQAAGRGLQLLFYSVGIGQISSEVPQNLSASRPQDRQFILSSKKLLLSDSGFYLCAWSVVSGSLNEQFFGPGTRLTVL.

This chain connects TRBV9 to TRBJ2-7; D remains unclear. V was clipped by 1 base and J by 7 bases, with 15 bases between them. Germline V gene lookup returns CDR1 SGDLS and CDR2 YYNGEE. The CDR3 is 14 residues long. This CDR3 is CASSVFVSSGEQYF. CDR3 nucleotide sequence: TGTGCCAGCAGCGTATTTGTGAGTAGTGGTGAGCAGTACTTC.

This clone was counted once. The V gene is TRBV6-5, the J gene TRBJ1-4; 7 nucleotides match TRBD1. Trimming cost V 5 bases and J 4 bases; bases outside gene matches: 4. This CDR3 is 14 amino acids long. The V gene's germline CDR1 is MNHEY and CDR2 SVGAGI. DNA for the CDR3: TGTGCCAGCAGTCGGGACAGATTTAATGAAAAACTGTTTTTT. Amino acids: CASSRDRFNEKLFF.

V usage is TRBV5-1 and J usage is TRBJ2-3; D is possibly TRBD1 (5 bases). CDR1 and CDR2 (germline): SGHRS, YFSETQ. CDR3 length equals 14 residues. The germline V and J ends were trimmed by 9 bases and 4 bases, with 18 bases remaining between them. The CDR3 here is CATRVDSASDTQYF. The CDR3 region has the DNA TGCGCCACACGGGTTGACAGCGCGTCAGATACGCAGTATTTT.

CDR3 bases: TGTGCCAGCAGCACTGGACAGGGTGGGATCATGAACACTGAAGCTTTCTTT. It codes for CASSTGQGGIMNTEAFF. The chain joins TRBV7-9 to TRBJ1-1; 8 nucleotides match TRBD1. Per germline, CDR1 SEHNR and CDR2 FQNEAQ (reference sequence). Losses at the gene ends were 5 bases for V and 0 bases for J; bases not matched to a gene: 11. The CDR3 is made up of 17 amino acids.

The J gene is TRBJ1-3, the V gene TRBV9; 11 bases are shared with TRBD1. Looked up from germline, CDR1 is SGDLS and CDR2 is YYNGEE. The CDR3 consists of 16 residues. V gave up 0 bases and J gave up 3 bases; unmatched junction bases: 2. DNA of the CDR3: TGTGCCAGCAGCGTAGGGACAGGGGGCGATGGAAACACCATATATTTT. Translating it yields CASSVGTGGDGNTIYF.

The rearrangement links TRBV29-1 to TRBJ2-7, with TRBD1 identical over 10 bases. Germline V gives CDR1 SQVTM, CDR2 ANQGSEA. After removal of 7 bases from V and 3 bases from J, the junction contained 3 bases not matched to a gene. The CDR3 has 12 amino acids. CDR3: CSGRDRGYEQYF. Here the CDR3 DNA reads TGCAGCGGCCGGGACAGGGGCTACGAGCAGTACTTC.

The V call is TRBV7-9, the J call TRBJ2-1, with 7 bases aligning to TRBD1. Losses at the gene ends were 5 bases for V and 2 bases for J; bases not matched to a gene: 9. Germline V CDR1 and CDR2: SEHNR, FQNEAQ (reference sequence). The CDR3 is 16 amino acids. In nucleotides, the CDR3 is TGTGCCAGCAGCCCTCCAGGGGGAATACCCTACAATGAGCAGTTCTTC. Translation: CASSPPGGIPYNEQFF.

Of note for this clone: The identical CDR3 is also encoded by other nucleotide sequences in the sample. This rearrangement joins TRBV9 to TRBJ2-7, with a tentative D call TRBD1 (6 bases). Germline-derived CDR1 and CDR2 are SGDLS and YYNGEE. Deletions cut 4 bases from V and 0 bases from J, with 11 bases between. The CDR3 spans 14 residues. The CDR3 spells CASSPTGSSYEQYF. The DNA of the CDR3 is TGTGCCAGCAGCCCGACAGGTTCCTCCTACGAGCAGTACTTC.

This chain uses TRBV4-3 with TRBJ1-1; D is undetermined. This CDR3 is 15 amino acids long. V was shortened by 1 base and J by 1 base, with 10 bases between the two germline ends. CDR1 and CDR2 (germline): LGHNA, YSLEER. The CDR3 here is CASSQVGLGNTEAFF. In nucleotides, the CDR3 is TGCGCCAGCAGCCAAGTTGGGCTCGGGAACACTGAAGCTTTCTTT.

The gene calls are TRBV7-6 and TRBJ1-1, with 7 bases aligning to TRBD1. CDR1 and CDR2 (germline): SGHVS, FNYEAQ. The CDR3 is 14 residues long. The trim removed 5 bases at V and 0 bases at J, leaving 3 bases unmatched. The DNA for the CDR3 is TGTGCCAGCAGCGCAGACAGGGTGAACACTGAAGCTTTCTTT. It translates to CASSADRVNTEAFF.